This TCR beta chain is from a study of tumor-infiltrating lymphocytes in primary liver carcinoma. Study background: Tumor stage was T1-T3 N0M0, and tumor size was roughly 4.2 to 11 cm across. Whole-study findings and limits: Lower overlap was observed for tumor-adjacent and tumor-blood pairs relative to tumor region pairs.

As to this clonotype: Its antigen is still unknown.

With roughly 0.5 ug total RNA as template and a constant-region primer, TCR beta cDNA was made. Three-round nested multiplex PCR performed with slightly modified ARM-PCR produced the TCR beta libraries. TRBV1-TRBV30 forward and Cbeta reverse primers drove the first two roughly 10-cycle rounds. TCRdb recomputed calls from the multiplex PCR reads with MiXCR, one row per CDR3 protein. The table records 310,000 or so distinct CDR3 sequences, roughly 60% of them present only once. Blood RNA originated from unsorted whole blood, with germline DNA additionally extracted. This CDR3 has 14 residues. V lost 3 bases, J lost 6 bases, and 7 bases stayed unmatched.

The sample was peripheral blood. The sequence was obtained from a woman aged 25-40 years with primary liver carcinoma and hepatitis B virus infection. This chain joins TRBV12-3 or TRBV12-4 and TRBJ1-2, with 7 bases lining up with TRBD1. CDR3 nucleotide sequence: TGTGCCAGCAGTTTCGACGGGACAGAAAATGGCTACACCTTC. It codes for CASSFDGTENGYTF.